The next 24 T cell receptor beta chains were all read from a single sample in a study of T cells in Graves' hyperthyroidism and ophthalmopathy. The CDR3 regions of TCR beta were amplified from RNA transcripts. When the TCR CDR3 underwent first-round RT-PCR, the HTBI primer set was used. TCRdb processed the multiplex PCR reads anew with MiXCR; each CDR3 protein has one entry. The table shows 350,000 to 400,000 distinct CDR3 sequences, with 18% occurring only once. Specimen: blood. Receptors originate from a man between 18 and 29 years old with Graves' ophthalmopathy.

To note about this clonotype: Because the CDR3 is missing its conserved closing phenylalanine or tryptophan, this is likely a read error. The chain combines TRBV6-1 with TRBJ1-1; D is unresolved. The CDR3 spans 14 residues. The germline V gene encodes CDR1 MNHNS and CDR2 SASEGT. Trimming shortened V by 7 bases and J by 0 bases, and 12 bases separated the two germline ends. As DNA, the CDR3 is TGTGCCAGCACCCTCGACATAGTGAACACTGAAGCTTTCTCT. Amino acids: CASTLDIVNTEAFS.

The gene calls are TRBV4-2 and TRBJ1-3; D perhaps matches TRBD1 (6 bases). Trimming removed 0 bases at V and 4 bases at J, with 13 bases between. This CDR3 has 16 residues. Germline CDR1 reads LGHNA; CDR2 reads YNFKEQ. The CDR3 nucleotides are TGTGCCAGCAGCCAAGAGAGGGGGGCTACGGGAAACACCATATATTTT. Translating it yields CASSQERGATGNTIYF.

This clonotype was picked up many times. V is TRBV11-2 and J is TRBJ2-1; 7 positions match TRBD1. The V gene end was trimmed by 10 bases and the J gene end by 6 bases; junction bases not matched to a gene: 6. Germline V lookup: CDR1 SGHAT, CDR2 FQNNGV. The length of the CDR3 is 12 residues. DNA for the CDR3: TGTGCCACCCTACAGGGGCTCAATGAGCAGTTCTTC. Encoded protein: CATLQGLNEQFF.

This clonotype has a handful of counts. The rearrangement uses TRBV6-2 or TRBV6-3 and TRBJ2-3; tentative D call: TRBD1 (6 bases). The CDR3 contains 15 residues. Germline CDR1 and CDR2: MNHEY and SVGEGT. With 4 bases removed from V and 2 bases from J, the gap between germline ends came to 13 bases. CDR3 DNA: TGTGCCAGCAGTTTTGGACAGCTAAACACAGATACGCAGTATTTT. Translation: CASSFGQLNTDTQYF.

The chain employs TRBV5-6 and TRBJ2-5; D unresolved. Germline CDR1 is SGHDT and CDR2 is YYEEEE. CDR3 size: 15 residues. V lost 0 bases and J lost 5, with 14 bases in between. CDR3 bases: TGTGCCAGCAGCTTGGTGCAGGCACACTATGAGACCCAGTACTTC. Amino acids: CASSLVQAHYETQYF.

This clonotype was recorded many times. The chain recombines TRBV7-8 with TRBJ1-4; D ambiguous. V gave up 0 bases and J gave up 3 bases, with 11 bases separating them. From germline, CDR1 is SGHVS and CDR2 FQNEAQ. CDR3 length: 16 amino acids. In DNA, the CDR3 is TGTGCCAGCAGCTTAGCGTCCGGGGTGGCTAATGAAAAACTGTTTTTT. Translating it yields CASSLASGVANEKLFF.

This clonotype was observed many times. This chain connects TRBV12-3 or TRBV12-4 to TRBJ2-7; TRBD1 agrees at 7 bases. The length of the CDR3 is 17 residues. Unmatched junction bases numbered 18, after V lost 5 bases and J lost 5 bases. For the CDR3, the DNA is TGTGCCAGCAGTCTGATGCTCCGACAGGGCACGAGAAACGAGCAGTACTTC. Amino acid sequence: CASSLMLRQGTRNEQYF.

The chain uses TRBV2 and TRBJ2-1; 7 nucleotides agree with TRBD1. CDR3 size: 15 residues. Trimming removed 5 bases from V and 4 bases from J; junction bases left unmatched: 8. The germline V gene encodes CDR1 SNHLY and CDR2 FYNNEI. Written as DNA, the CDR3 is TGTGCCAGCAGTCAGTCGGGACAGATTTACAATGAGCAGTTCTTC. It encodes CASSQSGQIYNEQFF.

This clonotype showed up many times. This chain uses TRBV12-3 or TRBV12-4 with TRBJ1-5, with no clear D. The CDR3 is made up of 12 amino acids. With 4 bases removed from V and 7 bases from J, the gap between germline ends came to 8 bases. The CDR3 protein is CASSSPPQPQHF. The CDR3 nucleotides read TGTGCCAGCAGTTCCCCTCCGCAGCCCCAGCATTTT.

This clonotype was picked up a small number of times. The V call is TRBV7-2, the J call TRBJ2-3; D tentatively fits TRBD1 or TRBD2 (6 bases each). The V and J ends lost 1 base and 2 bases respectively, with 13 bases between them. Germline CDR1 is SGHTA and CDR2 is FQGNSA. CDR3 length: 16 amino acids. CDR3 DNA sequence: TGTGCCAGCAGCTTAGTAGGGGGGCTTTCCACAGATACGCAGTATTTT. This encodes CASSLVGGLSTDTQYF.

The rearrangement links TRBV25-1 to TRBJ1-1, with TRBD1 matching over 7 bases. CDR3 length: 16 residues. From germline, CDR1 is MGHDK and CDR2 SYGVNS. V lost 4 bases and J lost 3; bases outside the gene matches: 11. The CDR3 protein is CASSVGGGGWHTEAFF. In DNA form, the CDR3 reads TGTGCCAGCAGTGTTGGAGGGGGCGGTTGGCACACTGAAGCTTTCTTT.

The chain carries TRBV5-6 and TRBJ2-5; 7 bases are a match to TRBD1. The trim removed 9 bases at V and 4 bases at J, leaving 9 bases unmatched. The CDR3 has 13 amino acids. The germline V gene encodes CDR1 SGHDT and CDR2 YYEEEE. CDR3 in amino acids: CATGTDMRETQYF. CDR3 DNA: TGTGCCACCGGGACAGACATGAGAGAGACCCAGTACTTC.

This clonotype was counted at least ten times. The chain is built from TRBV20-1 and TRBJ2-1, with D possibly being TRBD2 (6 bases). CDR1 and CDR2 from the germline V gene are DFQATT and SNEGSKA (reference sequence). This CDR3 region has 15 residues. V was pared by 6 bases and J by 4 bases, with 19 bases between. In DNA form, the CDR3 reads TGCAGTGCGCGGGCCGGGGCTAGCGTTTACAATGAGCAGTTCTTC. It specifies CSARAGASVYNEQFF.

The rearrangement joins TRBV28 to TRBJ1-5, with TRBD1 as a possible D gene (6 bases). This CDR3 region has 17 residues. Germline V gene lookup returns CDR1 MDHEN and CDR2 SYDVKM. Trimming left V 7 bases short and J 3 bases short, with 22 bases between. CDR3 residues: CASTPATGPTINQPQHF. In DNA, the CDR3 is TGTGCCAGCACTCCCGCGACAGGCCCCACCATCAATCAGCCCCAGCATTTT.

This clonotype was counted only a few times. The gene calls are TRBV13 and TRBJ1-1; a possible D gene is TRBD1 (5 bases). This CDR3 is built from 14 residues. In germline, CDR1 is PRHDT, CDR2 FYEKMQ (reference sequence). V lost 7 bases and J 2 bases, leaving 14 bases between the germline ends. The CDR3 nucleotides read TGTGCCAGCACCATAGGGGAACTTAACACTGAAGCTTTCTTT. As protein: CASTIGELNTEAFF.

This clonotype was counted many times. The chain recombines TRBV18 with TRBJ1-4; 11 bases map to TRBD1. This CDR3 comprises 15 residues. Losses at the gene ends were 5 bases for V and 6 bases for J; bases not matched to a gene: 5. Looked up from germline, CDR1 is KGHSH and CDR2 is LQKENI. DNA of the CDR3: TGTGCCAGCTCATCGGACAGGGGGCCCCATGAAAAACTGTTTTTT. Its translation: CASSSDRGPHEKLFF. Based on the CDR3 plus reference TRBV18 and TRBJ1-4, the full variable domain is NAGVMQNPRHLVRRRGQEARLRCSPMKGHSHVYWYRQLPEEGLKFMVYLQKENIIDESGMPKERFSAEFPKEGPSILRIQQVVRGDSAAYFCASSSDRGPHEKLFFGSGTQLSVL.

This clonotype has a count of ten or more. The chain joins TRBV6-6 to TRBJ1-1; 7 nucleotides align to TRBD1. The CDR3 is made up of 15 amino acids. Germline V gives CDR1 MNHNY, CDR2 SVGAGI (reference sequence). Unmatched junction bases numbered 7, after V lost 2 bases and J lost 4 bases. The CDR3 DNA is TGTGCCAGCAGTTACCCTCAGGGGGTCGGCACTGAAGCTTTCTTT. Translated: CASSYPQGVGTEAFF.

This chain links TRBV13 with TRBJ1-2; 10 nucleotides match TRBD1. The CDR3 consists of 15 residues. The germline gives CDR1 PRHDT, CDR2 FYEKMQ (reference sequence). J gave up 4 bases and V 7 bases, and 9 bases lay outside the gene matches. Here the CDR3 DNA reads TGTGCCAGCACCCTATGGGACAGGGGCCCCTATGGCTACACCTTC. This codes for CASTLWDRGPYGYTF.

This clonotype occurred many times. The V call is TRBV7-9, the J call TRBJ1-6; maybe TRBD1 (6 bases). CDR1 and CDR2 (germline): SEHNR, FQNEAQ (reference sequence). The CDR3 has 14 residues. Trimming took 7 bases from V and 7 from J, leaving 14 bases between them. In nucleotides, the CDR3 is TGTGCCAGCACCCTGGAGGGGGGCAATTCACCCCTCCACTTT. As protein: CASTLEGGNSPLHF. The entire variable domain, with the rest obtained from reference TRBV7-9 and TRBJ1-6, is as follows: DTGVSQNPRHKITKRGQNVTFRCDPISEHNRLYWYRQTLGQGPEFLTYFQNEAQLEKSRLLSDRFSAERPKGSFSTLEIQRTEQGDSAMYLCASTLEGGNSPLHFGNGTRLTVT.

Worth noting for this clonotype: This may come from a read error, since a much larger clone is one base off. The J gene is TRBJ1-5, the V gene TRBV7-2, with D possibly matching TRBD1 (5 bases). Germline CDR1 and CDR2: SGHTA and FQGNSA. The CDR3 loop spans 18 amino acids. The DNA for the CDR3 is TGTGCCAGCAGCTTAGACAGCGGGGGTGTATATGGCAATAAGCCCCAGCATTTT. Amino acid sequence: CASSLDSGGVYGNKPQHF.

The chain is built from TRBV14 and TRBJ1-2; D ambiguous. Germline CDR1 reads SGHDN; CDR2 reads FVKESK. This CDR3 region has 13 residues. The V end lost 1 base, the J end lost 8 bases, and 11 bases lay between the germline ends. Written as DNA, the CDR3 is TGTGCCAGCAGCCAAGGGAGATCCGACGGCTACACCTTC. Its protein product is CASSQGRSDGYTF.

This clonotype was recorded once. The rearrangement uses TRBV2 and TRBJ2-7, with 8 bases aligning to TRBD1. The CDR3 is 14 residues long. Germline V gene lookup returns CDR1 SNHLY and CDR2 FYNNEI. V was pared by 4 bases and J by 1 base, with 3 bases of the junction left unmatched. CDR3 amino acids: CASSARTGSYEQYF. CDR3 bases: TGTGCCAGCAGTGCCAGGACAGGGTCCTACGAGCAGTACTTC.

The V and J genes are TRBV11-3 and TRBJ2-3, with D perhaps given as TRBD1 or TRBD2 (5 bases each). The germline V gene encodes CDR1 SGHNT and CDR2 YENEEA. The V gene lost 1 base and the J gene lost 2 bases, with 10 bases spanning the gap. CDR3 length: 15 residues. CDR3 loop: CASSLAGLITDTQYF. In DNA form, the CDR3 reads TGTGCCAGCAGCTTAGCGGGGCTCATCACAGATACGCAGTATTTT.

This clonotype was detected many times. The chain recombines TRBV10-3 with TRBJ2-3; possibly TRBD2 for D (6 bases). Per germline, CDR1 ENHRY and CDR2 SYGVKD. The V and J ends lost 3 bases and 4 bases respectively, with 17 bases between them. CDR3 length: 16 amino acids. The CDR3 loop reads CAISERDSGGSDTQYF. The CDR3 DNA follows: TGTGCCATCAGTGAAAGGGACTCTGGAGGTTCAGATACGCAGTATTTT.